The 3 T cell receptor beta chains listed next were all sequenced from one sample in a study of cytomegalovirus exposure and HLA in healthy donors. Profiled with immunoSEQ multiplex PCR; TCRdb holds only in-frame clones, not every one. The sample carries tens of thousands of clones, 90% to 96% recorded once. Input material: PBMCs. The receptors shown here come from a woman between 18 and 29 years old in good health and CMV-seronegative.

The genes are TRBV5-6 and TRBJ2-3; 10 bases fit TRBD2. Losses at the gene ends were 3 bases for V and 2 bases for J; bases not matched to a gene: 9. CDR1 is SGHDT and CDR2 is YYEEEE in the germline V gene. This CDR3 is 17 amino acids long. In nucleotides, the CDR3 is TGTGCCAGCAGCTACGGGCCCGGACTAGCGGACACAGATACGCAGTATTTT. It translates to CASSYGPGLADTDTQYF.

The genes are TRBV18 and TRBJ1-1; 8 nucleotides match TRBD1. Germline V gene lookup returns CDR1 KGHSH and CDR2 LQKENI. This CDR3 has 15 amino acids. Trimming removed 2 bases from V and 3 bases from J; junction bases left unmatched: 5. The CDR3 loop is CASSPGTGWDTEAFF. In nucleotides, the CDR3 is TGTGCCAGCTCACCAGGGACAGGTTGGGACACTGAAGCTTTCTTT.

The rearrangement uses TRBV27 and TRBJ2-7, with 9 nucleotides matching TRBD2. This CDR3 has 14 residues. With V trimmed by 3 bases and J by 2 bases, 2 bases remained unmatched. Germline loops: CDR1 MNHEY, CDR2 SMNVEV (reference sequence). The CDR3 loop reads CASSFAGGPYEQYF. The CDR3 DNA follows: TGTGCCAGCAGTTTTGCGGGAGGGCCCTACGAGCAGTACTTC.